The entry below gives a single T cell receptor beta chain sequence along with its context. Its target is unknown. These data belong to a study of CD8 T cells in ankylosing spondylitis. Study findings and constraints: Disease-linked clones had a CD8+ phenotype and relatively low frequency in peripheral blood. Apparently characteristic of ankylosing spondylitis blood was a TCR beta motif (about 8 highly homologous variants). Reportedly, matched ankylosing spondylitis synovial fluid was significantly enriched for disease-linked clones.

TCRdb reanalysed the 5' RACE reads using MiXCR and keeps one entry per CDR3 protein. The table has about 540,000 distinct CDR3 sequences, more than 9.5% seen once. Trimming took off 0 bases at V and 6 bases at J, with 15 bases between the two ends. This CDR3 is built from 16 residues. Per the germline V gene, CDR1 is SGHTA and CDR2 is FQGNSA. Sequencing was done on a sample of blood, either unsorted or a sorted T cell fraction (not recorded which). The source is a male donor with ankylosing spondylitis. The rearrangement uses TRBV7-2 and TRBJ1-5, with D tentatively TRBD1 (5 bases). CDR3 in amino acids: CASSLAAPGTGQPQHF. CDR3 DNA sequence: TGTGCCAGCAGCTTAGCGGCCCCAGGGACCGGTCAGCCCCAGCATTTT. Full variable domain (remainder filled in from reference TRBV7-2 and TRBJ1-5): GAGVSQSPSNKVTEKGKDVELRCDPISGHTALYWYRQSLGQGLEFLIYFQGNSAPDKSGLPSDRFSAERTGGSVSTLTIQRTQQEDSAVYLCASSLAAPGTGQPQHFGDGTRLSIL.